These T cell receptor beta chains were read from a single sample in a study of blood T cell repertoires in COVID-19. Produced via immunoSEQ multiplex PCR; TCRdb's table is partial and in-frame only. The repertoire holds more than 150,000 clones, roughly nine tenths seen once, with 7% to 7.5% in the top ten. The source material was PBMCs or T cells enriched from blood (not recorded which). The receptors shown here come from a woman aged 45-60 years who had recovered from COVID-19. Each CDR3 is given with its conserved first and last residue. D genes are given only for firm matches. Not every row has a clone size; where given, it reads once, few, many or a size class.

clone size	D gene	J gene	V gene	CDR3 protein	CDR3 DNA
-	TRBD2	TRBJ2-3	TRBV2	CASSTSGSTDTQYF	TGTGCCAGCAGTACTAGCGGGAGCACAGATACGCAGTATTTT
-	TRBD1	TRBJ2-4	TRBV18	CASSPWTGPAKNIQYF	TGTGCCAGCTCACCCTGGACAGGGCCAGCCAAAAACATTCAGTACTTC
-	TRBD1	TRBJ2-1	TRBV24-1	CATSDLGQGPYNEQFF	TGTGCCACCAGTGACTTGGGACAGGGCCCCTACAATGAGCAGTTCTTC
-	TRBD2	TRBJ2-1	TRBV5-4	CASSLMGLAYNEQFF	TGTGCCAGCAGCTTAATGGGACTAGCCTACAATGAGCAGTTCTTC
few	-	TRBJ1-5	TRBV28	CASSFPAFLGNQPQHF	TGTGCCAGCAGTTTTCCCGCGTTCTTGGGCAATCAGCCCCAGCATTTT
-	-	TRBJ1-5	TRBV28	CASRDGLRYQPQHF	TGTGCCAGCAGGGATGGGCTCCGTTATCAGCCCCAGCATTTT
-	-	TRBJ2-2	TRBV4-3	CASSQENGGQNTGELFF	TGCGCCAGCAGCCAAGAAAACGGGGGGCAGAACACCGGGGAGCTGTTTTTT
-	TRBD2	TRBJ2-1	TRBV28	CATSGTSGSSSYNEQFF	TGTGCCACCTCCGGGACTAGCGGGTCTAGCTCCTACAATGAGCAGTTCTTC
-	-	TRBJ2-5	TRBV11-2	CASLGTLQETQYF	TGTGCCAGCCTGGGGACTCTTCAAGAGACCCAGTACTTC
-	TRBD1	TRBJ1-2	TRBV4-3	CASSQEEPGQGAGGYTF	TGCGCCAGCAGCCAAGAGGAGCCGGGACAGGGGGCGGGTGGCTACACCTTC
-	-	TRBJ1-1	TRBV4-2	CASSQGDQNTEAFF	TGTGCCAGCAGCCAGGGAGATCAGAACACTGAAGCTTTCTTT
-	TRBD2	TRBJ2-5	TRBV11-2	CASSPSRRTSGSSGETQYF	TGTGCCAGCAGCCCCAGCCGACGGACTAGCGGGAGTTCGGGAGAGACCCAGTACTTC
few	-	TRBJ2-6	TRBV2	CASKEGADFSGANVLTF	TGTGCCAGCAAGGAGGGGGCGGATTTCTCTGGGGCCAACGTCCTGACTTTC
-	TRBD1	TRBJ2-1	TRBV5-1	CASSFRQGFSYNEQFF	TGCGCCAGCAGCTTTAGACAGGGCTTCTCCTACAATGAGCAGTTCTTC
-	-	TRBJ2-7	TRBV7-2	CASSLGGNYEQYF	TGTGCCAGCAGCTTGGGCGGGAACTACGAGCAGTACTTC
-	TRBD2	TRBJ2-7	TRBV28	CASSPKGGLAGMWDEQYF	TGTGCCAGCAGTCCTAAGGGGGGACTAGCGGGAATGTGGGACGAGCAGTACTTC
-	-	TRBJ2-7	TRBV4-1	CASSPDAGSSYEQYF	TGCGCCAGCAGCCCCGATGCCGGGAGCTCCTACGAGCAGTACTTC
-	-	TRBJ2-1	TRBV11-2	CASSLGLYNEQFF	TGTGCCAGCAGCTTAGGACTGTACAATGAGCAGTTCTTC
-	TRBD1	TRBJ1-2	TRBV7-2	CASSRDRDGGYTF	TGTGCCAGCAGTCGCGACAGGGACGGTGGCTACACCTTC
-	-	TRBJ1-1	TRBV28	CASTSQVNTEAFF	TGTGCCAGCACCTCACAGGTGAACACTGAAGCTTTCTTT
once	-	TRBJ2-1	TRBV6-5	CASSSGSPRSYNEQFF	TGTGCCAGCAGTTCCGGGAGCCCCCGCTCCTACAATGAGCAGTTCTTC
-	-	TRBJ2-7	TRBV18	CASSNQGYDYEQYF	TGTGCCAGCTCAAATCAGGGGTACGACTACGAGCAGTACTTC
-	TRBD1	TRBJ1-4	TRBV14	CASSQVGTGGEKLFF	TGTGCCAGCAGCCAAGTCGGGACAGGGGGCGAAAAACTGTTTTTT
-	TRBD2	TRBJ2-1	TRBV29-1	CSVEASGNAYNEQFF	TGCAGCGTTGAAGCTAGCGGGAACGCCTACAATGAGCAGTTCTTC
few	-	TRBJ1-2	TRBV7-9	CASSLAPADGYTF	TGTGCCAGCAGCTTAGCCCCAGCGGATGGCTACACCTTC
-	TRBD1	TRBJ2-3	TRBV29-1	CSVATGVPDTQYF	TGCAGCGTTGCGACAGGGGTACCAGATACGCAGTATTTT
-	TRBD1	TRBJ2-1	TRBV19	CASSKAEGASYNEQFF	TGTGCCAGTAGTAAGGCAGAGGGGGCTTCCTACAATGAGCAGTTCTTC
-	-	TRBJ2-7	TRBV24-1	CATSDEPQGEQYF	TGTGCCACCAGTGATGAGCCACAGGGCGAGCAGTACTTC
-	TRBD1	TRBJ1-2	TRBV5-4	CASSLVEGAYGYTF	TGTGCCAGCAGCCTCGTCGAGGGGGCGTATGGCTACACCTTC
-	TRBD1	TRBJ1-2	TRBV28	CASRTTGGNYGYTF	TGTGCCAGCAGAACGACAGGGGGCAACTATGGCTACACCTTC
-	-	TRBJ2-7	TRBV27	CASSLSGDSYEQYF	TGTGCCAGCAGTTTATCGGGCGACTCCTACGAGCAGTACTTC
-	TRBD1	TRBJ1-2	TRBV5-4	CASSLALTGDGHGYTF	TGTGCCAGCAGCTTGGCCCTAACAGGGGATGGGCATGGCTACACCTTC
-	-	TRBJ2-2	TRBV27	CASSLFGDFLLGVRKRNTGELFF	TGTGCCAGCAGTTTATTTGGAGATTTCCTTTTAGGGGTCCGGAAGAGAAACACCGGGGAGCTGTTTTTT
-	-	TRBJ1-3	TRBV5-1	CASSPGAGGNTIYF	TGCGCCAGCAGCCCAGGGGCAGGCGGAAACACCATATATTTT
-	TRBD2	TRBJ2-5	TRBV5-1	CASSLSAGGQETQYF	TGCGCCAGCAGCTTGTCCGCGGGAGGTCAAGAGACCCAGTACTTC
few	-	TRBJ1-2	TRBV7-2	CASSPEAVSYGYTF	TGTGCCAGCAGCCCAGAGGCAGTAAGCTATGGCTACACCTTC
-	TRBD1	TRBJ1-2	TRBV28	CASSTPQGAKGYTF	TGTGCCAGCAGTACTCCACAGGGGGCCAAGGGCTACACCTTC
-	-	TRBJ2-2	TRBV2	CASSEAVVGRGTGELFF	TGTGCCAGCAGTGAGGCGGTGGTGGGAAGGGGGACCGGGGAGCTGTTTTTT
once	-	TRBJ1-5	TRBV6-1	CASSEEQYYQPQHF	TGTGCCAGCAGTGAAGAGCAATATTATCAGCCCCAGCATTTT